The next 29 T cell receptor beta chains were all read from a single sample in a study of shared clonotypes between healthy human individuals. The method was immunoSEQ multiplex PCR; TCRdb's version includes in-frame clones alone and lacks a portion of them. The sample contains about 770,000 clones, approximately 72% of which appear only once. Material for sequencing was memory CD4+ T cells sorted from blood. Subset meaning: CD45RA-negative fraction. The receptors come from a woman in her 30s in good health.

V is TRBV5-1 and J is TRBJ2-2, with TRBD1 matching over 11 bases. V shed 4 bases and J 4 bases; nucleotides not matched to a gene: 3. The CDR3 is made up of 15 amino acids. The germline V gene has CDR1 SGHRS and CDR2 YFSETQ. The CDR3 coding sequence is TGCGCCAGCAGCACCGGACAGGGGGCCACCGGGGAGCTGTTTTTT. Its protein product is CASSTGQGATGELFF.

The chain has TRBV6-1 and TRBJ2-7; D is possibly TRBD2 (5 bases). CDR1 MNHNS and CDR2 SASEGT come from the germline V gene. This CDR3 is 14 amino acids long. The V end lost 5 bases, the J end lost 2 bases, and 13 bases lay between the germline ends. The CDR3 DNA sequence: TGTGCCAGCAGTCAGGACTCCCCGGCCTACGAGCAGTACTTC. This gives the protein CASSQDSPAYEQYF.

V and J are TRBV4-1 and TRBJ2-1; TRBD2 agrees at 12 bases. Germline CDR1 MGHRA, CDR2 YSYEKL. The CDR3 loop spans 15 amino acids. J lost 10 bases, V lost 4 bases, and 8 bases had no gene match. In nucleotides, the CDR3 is TGCGCCAGCAGCCTCGGACTAGCGGGGATTGACGAGCAGTTCTTC. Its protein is CASSLGLAGIDEQFF.

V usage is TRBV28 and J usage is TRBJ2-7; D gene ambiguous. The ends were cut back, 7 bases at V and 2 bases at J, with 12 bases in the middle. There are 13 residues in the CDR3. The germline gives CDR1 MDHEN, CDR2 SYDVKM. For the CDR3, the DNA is TGTGCCAGCACCTTACGCGGACCCTACGAGCAGTACTTC. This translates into CASTLRGPYEQYF.

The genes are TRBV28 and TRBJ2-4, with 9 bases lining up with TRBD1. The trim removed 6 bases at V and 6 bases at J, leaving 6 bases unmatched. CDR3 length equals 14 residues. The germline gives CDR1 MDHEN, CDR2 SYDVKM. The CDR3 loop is CASSQQGALNIQYF. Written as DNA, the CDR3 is TGTGCCAGCAGCCAACAGGGGGCTCTAAACATTCAGTACTTC.

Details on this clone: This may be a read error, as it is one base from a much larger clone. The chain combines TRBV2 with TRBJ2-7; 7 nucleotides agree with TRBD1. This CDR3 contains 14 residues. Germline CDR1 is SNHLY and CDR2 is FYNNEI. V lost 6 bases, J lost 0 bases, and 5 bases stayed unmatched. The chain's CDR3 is CASSRQGDSYEQYF. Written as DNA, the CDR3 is TGTGCCAGCAGCAGACAGGGAGACTCCTACGAGCAGTACTTC.

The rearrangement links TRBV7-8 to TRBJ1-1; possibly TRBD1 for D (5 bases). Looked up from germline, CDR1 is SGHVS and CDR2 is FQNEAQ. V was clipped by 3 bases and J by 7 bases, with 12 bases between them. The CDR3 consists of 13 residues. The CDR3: CASSLGDFSEAFF. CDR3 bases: TGTGCCAGCAGCTTGGGGGACTTTAGTGAAGCTTTCTTT.

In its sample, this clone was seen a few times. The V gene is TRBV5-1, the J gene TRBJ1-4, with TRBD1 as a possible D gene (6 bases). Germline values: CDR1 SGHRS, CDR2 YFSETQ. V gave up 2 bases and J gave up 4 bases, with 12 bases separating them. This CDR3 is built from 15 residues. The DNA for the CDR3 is TGCGCCAGCAGCTTAGTACAGGGCAGTAATGAAAAACTGTTTTTT. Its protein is CASSLVQGSNEKLFF.

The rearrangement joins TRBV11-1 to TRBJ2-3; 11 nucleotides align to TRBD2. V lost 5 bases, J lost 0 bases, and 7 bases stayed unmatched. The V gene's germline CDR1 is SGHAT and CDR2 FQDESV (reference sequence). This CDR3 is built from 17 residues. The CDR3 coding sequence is TGTGCCAGCAGCATAGGACTAGCGGGTCCCAGCACAGATACGCAGTATTTT. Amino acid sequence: CASSIGLAGPSTDTQYF.

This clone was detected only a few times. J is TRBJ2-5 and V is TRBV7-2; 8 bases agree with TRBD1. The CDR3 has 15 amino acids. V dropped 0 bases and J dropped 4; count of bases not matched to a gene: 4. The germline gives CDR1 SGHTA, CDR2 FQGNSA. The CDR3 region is CASSLAQGAIETQYF. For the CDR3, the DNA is TGTGCCAGCAGCTTAGCCCAGGGGGCGATAGAGACCCAGTACTTC.

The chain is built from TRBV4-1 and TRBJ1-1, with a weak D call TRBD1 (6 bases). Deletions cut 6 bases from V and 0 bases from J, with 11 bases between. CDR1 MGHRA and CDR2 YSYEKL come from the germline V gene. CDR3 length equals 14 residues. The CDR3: CASRSGTLNTEAFF. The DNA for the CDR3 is TGCGCCAGCAGGTCCGGGACATTGAACACTGAAGCTTTCTTT.

CDR3 DNA sequence: TGTGCCAGCAGTAACCCGGGACTAGCGGGAGTAGGGGCAGATACGCAGTATTTT. Translating gives CASSNPGLAGVGADTQYF. The chain joins TRBV28 to TRBJ2-3, with TRBD2 matching over 14 bases. The CDR3 contains 18 residues. With 5 bases clipped from V and 4 bases from J, the junction kept 11 bases outside the gene matches. The germline V gene encodes CDR1 MDHEN and CDR2 SYDVKM.

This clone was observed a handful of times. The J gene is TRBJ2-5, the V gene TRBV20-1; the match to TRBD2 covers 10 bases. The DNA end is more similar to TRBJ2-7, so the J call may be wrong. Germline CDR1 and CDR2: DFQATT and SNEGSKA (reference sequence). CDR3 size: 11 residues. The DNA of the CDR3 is TGCAGCGGAGCGGGAGGGTACGAGCAGTACTTC. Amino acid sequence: CSGAGGYEQYF.

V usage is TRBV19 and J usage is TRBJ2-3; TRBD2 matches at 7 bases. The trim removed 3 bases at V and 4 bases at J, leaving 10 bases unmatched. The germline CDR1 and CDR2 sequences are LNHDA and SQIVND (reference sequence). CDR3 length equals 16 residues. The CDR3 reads CASSITGGRPSDTQYF. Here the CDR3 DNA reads TGTGCCAGTAGTATTACTGGCGGGAGACCATCAGATACGCAGTATTTT.

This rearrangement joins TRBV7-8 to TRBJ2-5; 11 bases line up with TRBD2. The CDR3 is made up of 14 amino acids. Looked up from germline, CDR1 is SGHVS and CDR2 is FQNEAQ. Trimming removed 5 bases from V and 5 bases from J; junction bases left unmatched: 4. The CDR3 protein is CASSLSGRGETQYF. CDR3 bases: TGTGCCAGCAGCCTTAGCGGGAGGGGGGAGACCCAGTACTTC. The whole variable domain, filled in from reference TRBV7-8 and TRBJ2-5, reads GAGVSQSPRYKVAKRGQDVALRCDPISGHVSLFWYQQALGQGPEFLTYFQNEAQLDKSGLPSDRFFAERPEGSVSTLKIQRTQQEDSAVYLCASSLSGRGETQYFGPGTRLLVL.

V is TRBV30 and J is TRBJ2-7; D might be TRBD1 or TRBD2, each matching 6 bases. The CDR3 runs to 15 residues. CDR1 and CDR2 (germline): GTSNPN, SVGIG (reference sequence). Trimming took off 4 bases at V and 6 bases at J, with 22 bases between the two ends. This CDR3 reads CAWKGGAGGLLEQYF. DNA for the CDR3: TGTGCCTGGAAAGGCGGGGCTGGGGGGCTCCTCGAGCAGTACTTC.

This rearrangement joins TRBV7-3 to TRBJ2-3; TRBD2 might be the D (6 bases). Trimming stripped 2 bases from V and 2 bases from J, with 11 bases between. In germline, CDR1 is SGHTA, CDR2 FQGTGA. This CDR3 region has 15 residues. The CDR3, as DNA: TGTGCCAGCAGCTTAGGTGGCGGGGCCACAGATACGCAGTATTTT. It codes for CASSLGGGATDTQYF.

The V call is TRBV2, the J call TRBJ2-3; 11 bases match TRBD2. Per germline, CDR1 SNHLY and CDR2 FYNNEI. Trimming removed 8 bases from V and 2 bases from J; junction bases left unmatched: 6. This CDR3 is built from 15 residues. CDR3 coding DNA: TGTGCCAGCGCCAGACTAGCGGGGATCACAGATACGCAGTATTTT. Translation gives CASARLAGITDTQYF.

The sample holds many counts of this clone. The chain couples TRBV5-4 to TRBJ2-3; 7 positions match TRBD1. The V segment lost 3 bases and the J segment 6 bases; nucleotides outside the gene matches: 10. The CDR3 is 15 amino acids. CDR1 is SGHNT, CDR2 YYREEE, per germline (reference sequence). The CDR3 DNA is TGTGCCAGCAGCTGGTCGGGACAGCCCATGGATACGCAGTATTTT. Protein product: CASSWSGQPMDTQYF.

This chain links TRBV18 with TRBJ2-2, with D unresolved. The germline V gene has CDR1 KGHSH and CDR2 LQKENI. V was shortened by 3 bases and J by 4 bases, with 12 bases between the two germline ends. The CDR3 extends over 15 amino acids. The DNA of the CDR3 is TGTGCCAGCTCACCGTACGGATCGACCACCGGGGAGCTGTTTTTT. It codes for CASSPYGSTTGELFF. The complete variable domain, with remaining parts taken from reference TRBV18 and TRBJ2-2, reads NAGVMQNPRHLVRRRGQEARLRCSPMKGHSHVYWYRQLPEEGLKFMVYLQKENIIDESGMPKERFSAEFPKEGPSILRIQQVVRGDSAAYFCASSPYGSTTGELFFGEGSRLTVL.

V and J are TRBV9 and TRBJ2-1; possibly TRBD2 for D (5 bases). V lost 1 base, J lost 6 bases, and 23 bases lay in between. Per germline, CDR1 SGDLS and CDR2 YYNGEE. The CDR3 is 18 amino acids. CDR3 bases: TGTGCCAGCAGCGTAACCCCTCTGGGCGGGCTTTCTGGCAATGAGCAGTTCTTC. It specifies CASSVTPLGGLSGNEQFF.

The CDR3 bases are TGTGCCAGCAGCCTTGACAGGGTCCAGGACGAGCAGTACTTC. Its translation is CASSLDRVQDEQYF. The chain combines TRBV28 with TRBJ2-7, with TRBD1 identical over 7 bases. CDR1 is MDHEN, CDR2 SYDVKM, per germline. The CDR3 length is 14 residues. V dropped 6 bases and J dropped 5; count of bases not matched to a gene: 10.

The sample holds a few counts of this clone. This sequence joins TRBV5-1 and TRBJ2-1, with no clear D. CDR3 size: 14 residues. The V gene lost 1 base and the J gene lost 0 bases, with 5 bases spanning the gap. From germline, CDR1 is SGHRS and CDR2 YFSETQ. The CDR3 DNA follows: TGCGCCAGCAGCTTGACCAACTCCTACAATGAGCAGTTCTTC. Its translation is CASSLTNSYNEQFF.

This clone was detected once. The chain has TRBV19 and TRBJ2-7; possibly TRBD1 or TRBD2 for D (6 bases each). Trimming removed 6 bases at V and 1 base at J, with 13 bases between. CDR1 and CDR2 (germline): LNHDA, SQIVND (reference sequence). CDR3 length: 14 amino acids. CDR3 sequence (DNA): TGTGCCAGTAGCCCGCGGGACATATCCTACGAGCAGTACTTC. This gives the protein CASSPRDISYEQYF.

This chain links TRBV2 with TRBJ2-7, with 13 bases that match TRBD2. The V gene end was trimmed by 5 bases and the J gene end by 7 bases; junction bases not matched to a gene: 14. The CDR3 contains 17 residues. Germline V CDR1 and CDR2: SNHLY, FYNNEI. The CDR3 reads CASSSPQRTSGSGEQYF. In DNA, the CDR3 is TGTGCCAGCAGTTCCCCCCAAAGGACTAGCGGGAGTGGGGAGCAGTACTTC.

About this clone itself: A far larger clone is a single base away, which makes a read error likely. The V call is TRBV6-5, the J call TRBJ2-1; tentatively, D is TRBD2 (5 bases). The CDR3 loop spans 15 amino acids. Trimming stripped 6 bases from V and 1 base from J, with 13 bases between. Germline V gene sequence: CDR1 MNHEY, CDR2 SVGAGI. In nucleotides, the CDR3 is TGTGCCAGCAGCCCCCCAAGGAGGTCCTACAATGAGCAGTTCTTC. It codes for CASSPPRRSYNEQFF.

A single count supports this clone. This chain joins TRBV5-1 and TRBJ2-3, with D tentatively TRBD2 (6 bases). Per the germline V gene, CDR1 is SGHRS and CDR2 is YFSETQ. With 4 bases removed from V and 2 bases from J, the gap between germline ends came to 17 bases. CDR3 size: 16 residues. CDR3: CASSPRVSGDTDTQYF. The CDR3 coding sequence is TGCGCCAGCAGCCCTAGGGTTTCGGGGGACACAGATACGCAGTATTTT.

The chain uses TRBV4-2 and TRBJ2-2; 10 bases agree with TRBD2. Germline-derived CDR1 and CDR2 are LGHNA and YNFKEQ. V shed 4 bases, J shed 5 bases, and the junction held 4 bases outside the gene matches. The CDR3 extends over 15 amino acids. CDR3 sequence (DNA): TGTGCCAGCAGCCTGGGACTAGCGTCGACCGGGGAGCTGTTTTTT. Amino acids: CASSLGLASTGELFF.

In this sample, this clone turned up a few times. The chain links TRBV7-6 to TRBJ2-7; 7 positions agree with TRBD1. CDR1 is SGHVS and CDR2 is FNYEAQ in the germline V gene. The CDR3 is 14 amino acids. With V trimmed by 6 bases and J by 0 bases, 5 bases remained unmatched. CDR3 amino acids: CASSSQGDSYEQYF. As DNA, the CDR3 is TGTGCCAGCAGTTCGCAGGGGGACTCCTACGAGCAGTACTTC.